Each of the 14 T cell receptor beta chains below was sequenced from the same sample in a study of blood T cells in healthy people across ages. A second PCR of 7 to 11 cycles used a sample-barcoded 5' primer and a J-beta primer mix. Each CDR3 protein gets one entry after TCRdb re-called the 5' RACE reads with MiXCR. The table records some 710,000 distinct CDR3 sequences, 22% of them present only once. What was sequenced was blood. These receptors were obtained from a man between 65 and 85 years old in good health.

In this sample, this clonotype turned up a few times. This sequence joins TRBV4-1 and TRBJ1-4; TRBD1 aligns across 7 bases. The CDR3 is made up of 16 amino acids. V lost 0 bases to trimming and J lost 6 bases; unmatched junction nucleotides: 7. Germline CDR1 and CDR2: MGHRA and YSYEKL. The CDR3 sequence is CASSQDIPRGDEKLFF. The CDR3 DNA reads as TGCGCCAGCAGCCAAGATATACCCAGGGGGGATGAAAAACTGTTTTTT.

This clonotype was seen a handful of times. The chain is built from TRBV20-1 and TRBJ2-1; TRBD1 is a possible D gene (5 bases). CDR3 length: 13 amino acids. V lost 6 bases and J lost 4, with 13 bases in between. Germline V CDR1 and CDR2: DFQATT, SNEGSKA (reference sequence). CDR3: CSAHYDRYNEQFF. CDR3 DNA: TGCAGTGCCCACTATGACAGATACAATGAGCAGTTCTTC.

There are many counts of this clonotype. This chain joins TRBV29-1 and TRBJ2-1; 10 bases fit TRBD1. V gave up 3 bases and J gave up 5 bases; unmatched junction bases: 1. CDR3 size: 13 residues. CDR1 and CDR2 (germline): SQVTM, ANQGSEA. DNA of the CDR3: TGCAGCGTTGAGGGACAGGGGAACAATGAGCAGTTCTTC. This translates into CSVEGQGNNEQFF.

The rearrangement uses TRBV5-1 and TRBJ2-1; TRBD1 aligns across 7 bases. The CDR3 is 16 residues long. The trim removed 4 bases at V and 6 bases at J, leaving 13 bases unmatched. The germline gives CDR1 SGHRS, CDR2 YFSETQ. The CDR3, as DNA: TGCGCCAGCAGCCCCTTAGGTAGACAGGGTGTCAATGAGCAGTTCTTC. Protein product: CASSPLGRQGVNEQFF.

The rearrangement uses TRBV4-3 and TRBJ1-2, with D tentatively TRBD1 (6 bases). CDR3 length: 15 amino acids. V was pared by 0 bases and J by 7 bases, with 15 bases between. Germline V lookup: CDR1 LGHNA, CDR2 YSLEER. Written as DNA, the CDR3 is TGCGCCAGCAGCCAAGATAGGGGGGTCAGCGCTGGCTACACCTTC. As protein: CASSQDRGVSAGYTF.

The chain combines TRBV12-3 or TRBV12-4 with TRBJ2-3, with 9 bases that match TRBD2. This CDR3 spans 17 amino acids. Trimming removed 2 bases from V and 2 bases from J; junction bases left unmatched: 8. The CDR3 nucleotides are TGTGCCAGCAGTTTAAGTGAGGGACTAGCTGCCACAGATACGCAGTATTTT. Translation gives CASSLSEGLAATDTQYF.

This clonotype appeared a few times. The CDR3: CASSTDSQSETQYF. In DNA form, the CDR3 reads TGTGCCAGCAGCACGGACTCTCAGTCGGAGACCCAGTACTTC. The chain couples TRBV7-7 to TRBJ2-5, with D perhaps matching TRBD2 (5 bases). The germline V and J ends were trimmed by 5 bases and 5 bases, with 15 bases remaining between them. This CDR3 has 14 amino acids. The germline gives CDR1 SSHAT, CDR2 FNYEAQ (reference sequence).

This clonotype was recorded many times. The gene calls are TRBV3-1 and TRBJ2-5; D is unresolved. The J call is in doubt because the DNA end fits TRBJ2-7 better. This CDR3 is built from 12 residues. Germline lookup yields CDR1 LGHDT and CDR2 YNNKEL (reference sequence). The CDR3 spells CASSQGGYEQYF. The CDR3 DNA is TGTGCCAGCAGCCAAGGGGGCTACGAGCAGTACTTC.

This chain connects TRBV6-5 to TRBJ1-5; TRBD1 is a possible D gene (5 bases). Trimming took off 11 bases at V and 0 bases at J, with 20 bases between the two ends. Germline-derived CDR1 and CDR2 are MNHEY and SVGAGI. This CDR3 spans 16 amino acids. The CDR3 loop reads CAGIWEAGGSNQPQHF. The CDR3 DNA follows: TGTGCCGGCATTTGGGAGGCGGGGGGTAGCAATCAGCCCCAGCATTTT.

The chain's CDR3 is CSARDPWGRGSYGYTF. The CDR3 DNA reads TGCAGTGCTAGAGATCCCTGGGGGCGGGGGTCCTATGGCTACACCTTC. The rearrangement links TRBV20-1 to TRBJ1-2; tentative D call: TRBD1 (6 bases). This CDR3 spans 16 amino acids. V lost 0 bases and J lost 4, with 18 bases in between. Germline V CDR1 and CDR2: DFQATT, SNEGSKA (reference sequence).

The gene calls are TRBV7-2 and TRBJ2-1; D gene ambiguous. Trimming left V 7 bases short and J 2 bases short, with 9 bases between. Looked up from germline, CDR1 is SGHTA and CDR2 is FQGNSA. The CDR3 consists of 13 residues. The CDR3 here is CASKTPTYNEQFF. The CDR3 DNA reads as TGTGCCAGCAAGACTCCCACCTACAATGAGCAGTTCTTC.

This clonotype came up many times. The CDR3 bases are TGTGCCAGCAGTTCTCAGGGGACCGGGGAGCTGTTTTTT. It specifies CASSSQGTGELFF. V usage is TRBV2 and J usage is TRBJ2-2; tentative D call: TRBD1 (6 bases). V lost 5 bases and J lost 5, with 9 bases in between. Germline V gene data show CDR1 as SNHLY and CDR2 as FYNNEI. The CDR3 totals 13 residues.

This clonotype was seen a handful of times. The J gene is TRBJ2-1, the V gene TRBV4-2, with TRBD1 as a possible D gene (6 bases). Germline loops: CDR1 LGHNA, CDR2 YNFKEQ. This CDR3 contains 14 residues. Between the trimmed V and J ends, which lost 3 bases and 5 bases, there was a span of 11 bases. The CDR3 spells CASSHPGTNNEQFF. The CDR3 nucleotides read TGTGCCAGCAGCCATCCCGGGACAAACAATGAGCAGTTCTTC.

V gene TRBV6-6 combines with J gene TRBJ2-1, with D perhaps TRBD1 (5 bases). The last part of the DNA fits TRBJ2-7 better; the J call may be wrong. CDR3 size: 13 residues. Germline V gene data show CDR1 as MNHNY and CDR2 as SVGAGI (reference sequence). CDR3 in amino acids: CASSYSTDYEQYV. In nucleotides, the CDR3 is TGTGCCAGCAGTTACTCGACAGACTACGAGCAGTACGTC.